The 11 T cell receptor beta chains below were found in one sample sequenced in a study of identical twins. TCRdb re-derived calls from the 5' RACE reads in MiXCR, one entry per CDR3 protein. Of more than 400,000 distinct CDR3 sequences in the sample, 15% were seen once. This sample also belongs to another study, concerning yellow fever vaccine responses in identical twins.

Sequencing was performed on CD4+ T cells sorted from blood. The source of these receptors is a woman aged 18-29 years in good health.

A few counts support this clonotype. The chain employs TRBV5-1 and TRBJ2-1, with 9 bases identical to TRBD1. Germline V CDR1 and CDR2: SGHRS, YFSETQ. Trimming removed 0 bases from V and 5 bases from J; junction bases left unmatched: 6. There are 16 residues in the CDR3. CDR3 DNA sequence: TGCGCCAGCAGCTTGGCCACAGGGGGCGCGGACAATGAGCAGTTCTTC. It is translated as CASSLATGGADNEQFF.

The chain employs TRBV2 and TRBJ2-7, with no clear D. In germline, CDR1 is SNHLY, CDR2 FYNNEI. V dropped 3 bases and J dropped 2 bases, with 8 bases sitting between them. The CDR3 consists of 13 residues. The CDR3: CASSEQVTYEQYF. The CDR3, as DNA: TGTGCCAGCAGTGAGCAGGTCACCTACGAGCAGTACTTC.

The V call is TRBV6-1, the J call TRBJ2-1; 9 nucleotides line up with TRBD1. CDR3 length equals 15 residues. V shed 6 bases and J 8 bases; nucleotides not matched to a gene: 11. The V gene's germline CDR1 is MNHNS and CDR2 SASEGT. For the CDR3, the DNA is TGTGCCAGCAGAAGAGGGACAGGGAAGACAGATGAGCAGTTCTTC. Residues: CASRRGTGKTDEQFF.

The V call is TRBV23-1, the J call TRBJ2-5, with 9 positions matching TRBD1. TRBV23-1 counts as an open reading frame of uncertain function. J was trimmed by 5 bases and V by 6 bases; bases with no gene match: 13. This CDR3 contains 16 residues. The CDR3 DNA is TGCGCCAGCAGACCAAGGGACAGGGTTTTTCGGGAGACCCAGTACTTC. This codes for CASRPRDRVFRETQYF.

The chain recombines TRBV12-3 or TRBV12-4 with TRBJ2-2, with 11 positions matching TRBD2. V lost 7 bases to trimming and J lost 1 base; unmatched junction nucleotides: 8. CDR3 size: 17 residues. CDR3 region: CASNKGLAERNTGELFF. CDR3 sequence (DNA): TGTGCCAGCAATAAGGGACTAGCGGAGAGGAACACCGGGGAGCTGTTTTTT.

This clonotype was counted many times. The chain combines TRBV5-1 with TRBJ2-3; TRBD2 matches at 9 bases. Germline-derived CDR1 and CDR2 are SGHRS and YFSETQ. The CDR3 totals 17 residues. V shed 0 bases, J shed 3 bases, and the junction held 8 bases outside the gene matches. The CDR3 nucleotides are TGCGCCAGCAGCTTGGTCCCGCGGGGGGGCCCTACAGATACGCAGTATTTT. Translating gives CASSLVPRGGPTDTQYF. The full variable domain, its missing parts supplied by reference TRBV5-1 and TRBJ2-3, is KAGVTQTPRYLIKTRGQQVTLSCSPISGHRSVSWYQQTPGQGLQFLFEYFSETQRNKGNFPGRFSGRQFSNSRSEMNVSTLELGDSALYLCASSLVPRGGPTDTQYFGPGTRLTVL.

The chain is built from TRBV10-2 and TRBJ2-1, with 14 bases lining up with TRBD2. The CDR3 consists of 19 residues. The trim removed 6 bases at V and 7 bases at J, leaving 17 bases unmatched. The germline gives CDR1 WSHSY, CDR2 SAAADI. The CDR3 reads CASRPGDPGLAGVGNEQFF. CDR3 in DNA: TGCGCCAGCAGACCCGGGGACCCGGGACTAGCGGGAGTGGGAAATGAGCAGTTCTTC.

The V and J genes are TRBV19 and TRBJ1-2, with D possibly matching TRBD1 (6 bases). The CDR3 has 13 amino acids. Looked up from germline, CDR1 is LNHDA and CDR2 is SQIVND (reference sequence). The V end lost 3 bases, the J end lost 2 bases, and 7 bases lay between the germline ends. The CDR3 spells CASSMGQNYGYTF. CDR3 nucleotide sequence: TGTGCCAGTAGTATGGGACAAAACTATGGCTACACCTTC.

Concerning this clonotype: No conserved phenylalanine or tryptophan ends this CDR3, so it is likely a read error. The DNA is left out, because the CDR3 cannot be placed on it with certainty; the CDR3 is given as TCRdb lists it. The chain recombines TRBV21-1 with TRBJ2-7; the table assigns TRBD2, which was not confirmed against the DNA. TRBV21-1 is a pseudogene segment. The CDR3 is 19 residues long, counting both termini. CDR3 in amino acids: CASSKGRPSGSFYALRCIS.

V and J are TRBV7-9 and TRBJ2-7; D tentatively fits TRBD1 or TRBD2 (5 bases each). Germline V gene data show CDR1 as SEHNR and CDR2 as FQNEAQ (reference sequence). The CDR3 totals 13 residues. For the CDR3, the DNA is TGTGCCAGCAGCCCCATCGCCGGGACCGAGGGGAACGTC. Protein product: CASSPIAGTEGNV.

In this sample, this clonotype turned up a few times. This chain connects TRBV20-1 to TRBJ2-3; 13 bases map to TRBD2. The CDR3 is made up of 14 amino acids. From germline, CDR1 is DFQATT and CDR2 SNEGSKA (reference sequence). Unmatched junction bases numbered 8, after V lost 6 bases and J lost 8 bases. CDR3 residues: CSAHGTSGVATQYF. The CDR3, as DNA: TGCAGTGCACACGGGACTAGCGGGGTAGCTACGCAGTATTTT.